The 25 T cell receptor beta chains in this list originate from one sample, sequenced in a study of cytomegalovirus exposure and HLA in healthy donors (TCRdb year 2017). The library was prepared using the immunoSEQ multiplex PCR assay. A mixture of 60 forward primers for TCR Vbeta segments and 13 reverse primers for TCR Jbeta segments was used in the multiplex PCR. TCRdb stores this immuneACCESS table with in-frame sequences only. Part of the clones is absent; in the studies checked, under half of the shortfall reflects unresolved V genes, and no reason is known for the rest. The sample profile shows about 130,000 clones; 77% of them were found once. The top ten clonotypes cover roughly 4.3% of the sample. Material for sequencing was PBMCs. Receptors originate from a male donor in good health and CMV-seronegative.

The CDR3 DNA sequence: TGTGCCAGCAGCTTTGTGACAGGGCAGGTTATGCAGTTCTTC. Translated: CASSFVTGQVMQFF. The rearrangement links TRBV5-6 to TRBJ2-1, with 7 bases matching TRBD1. V gave up 2 bases and J gave up 12 bases; unmatched junction bases: 11. Germline CDR1 and CDR2: SGHDT and YYEEEE. This CDR3 spans 14 amino acids.

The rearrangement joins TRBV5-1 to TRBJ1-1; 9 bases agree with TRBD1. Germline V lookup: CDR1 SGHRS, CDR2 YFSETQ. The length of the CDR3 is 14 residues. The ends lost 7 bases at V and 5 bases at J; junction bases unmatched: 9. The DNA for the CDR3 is TGCGCCAGCGCATCACAGGGGGCGAGAACTGAAGCTTTCTTT. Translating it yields CASASQGARTEAFF.

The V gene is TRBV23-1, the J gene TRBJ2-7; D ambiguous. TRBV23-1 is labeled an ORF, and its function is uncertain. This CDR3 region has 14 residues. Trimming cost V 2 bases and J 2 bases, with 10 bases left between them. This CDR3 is CASSQRIRTYEQYF. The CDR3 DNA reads TGCGCCAGCAGTCAAAGAATCAGGACCTACGAGCAGTACTTC.

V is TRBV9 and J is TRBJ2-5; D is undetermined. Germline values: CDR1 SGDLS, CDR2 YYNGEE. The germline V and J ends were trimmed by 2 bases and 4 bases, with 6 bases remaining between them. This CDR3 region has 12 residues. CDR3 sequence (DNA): TGTGCCAGCAGCGTCGACTCAGAGACCCAGTACTTC. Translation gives CASSVDSETQYF.

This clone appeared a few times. This CDR3 reads CSVEVHQGDTEAFF. CDR3 nucleotides: TGCAGCGTTGAAGTCCATCAGGGGGACACTGAAGCTTTCTTT. The genes are TRBV29-1 and TRBJ1-1; 7 bases align to TRBD1. The V and J ends lost 1 base and 3 bases, in that order; junction bases with no gene match: 5. Germline CDR1 reads SQVTM; CDR2 reads ANQGSEA. The CDR3 contains 14 residues.

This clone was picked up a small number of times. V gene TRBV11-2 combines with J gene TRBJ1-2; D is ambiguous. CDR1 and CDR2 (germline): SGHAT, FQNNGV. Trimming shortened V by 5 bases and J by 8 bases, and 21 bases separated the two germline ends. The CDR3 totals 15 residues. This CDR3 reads CASSPTISSASGYTF. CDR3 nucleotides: TGTGCCAGCAGCCCTACGATATCGAGTGCGAGCGGCTACACCTTC. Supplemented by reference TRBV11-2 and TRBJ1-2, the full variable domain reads EAGVAQSPRYKIIEKRQSVAFWCNPISGHATLYWYQQILGQGPKLLIQFQNNGVVDDSQLPKDRFSAERLKGVDSTLKIQPAKLEDSAVYLCASSPTISSASGYTFGSGTRLTVV.

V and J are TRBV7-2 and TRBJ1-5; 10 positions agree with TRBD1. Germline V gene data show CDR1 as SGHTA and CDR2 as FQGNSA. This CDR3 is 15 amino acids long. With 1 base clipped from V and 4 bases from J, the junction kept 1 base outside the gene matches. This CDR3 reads CASSLGDRGNQPQHF. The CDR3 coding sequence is TGTGCCAGCAGCTTAGGGGACAGGGGAAATCAGCCCCAGCATTTT.

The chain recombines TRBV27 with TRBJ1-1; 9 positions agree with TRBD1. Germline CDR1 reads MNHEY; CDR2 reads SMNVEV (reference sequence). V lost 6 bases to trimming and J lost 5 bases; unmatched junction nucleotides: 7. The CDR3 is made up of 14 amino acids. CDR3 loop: CASRRDRAVTEAFF. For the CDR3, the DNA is TGTGCCAGCAGGAGGGACAGGGCGGTAACTGAAGCTTTCTTT.

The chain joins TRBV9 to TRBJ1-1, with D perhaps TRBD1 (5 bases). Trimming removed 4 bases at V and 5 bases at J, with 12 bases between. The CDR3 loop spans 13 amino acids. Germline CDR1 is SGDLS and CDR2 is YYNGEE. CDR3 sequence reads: CASSFDRETEAFF. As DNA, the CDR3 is TGTGCCAGCAGCTTTGACAGAGAAACTGAAGCTTTCTTT.

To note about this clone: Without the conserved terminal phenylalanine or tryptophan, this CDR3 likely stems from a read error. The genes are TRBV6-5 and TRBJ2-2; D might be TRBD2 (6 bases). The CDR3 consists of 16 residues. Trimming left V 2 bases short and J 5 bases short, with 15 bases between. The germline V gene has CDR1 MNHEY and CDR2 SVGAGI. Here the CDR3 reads CASSYGGGFLTGELFS. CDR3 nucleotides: TGTGCCAGCAGTTACGGTGGGGGGTTCCTAACCGGGGAGCTGTTTTCT.

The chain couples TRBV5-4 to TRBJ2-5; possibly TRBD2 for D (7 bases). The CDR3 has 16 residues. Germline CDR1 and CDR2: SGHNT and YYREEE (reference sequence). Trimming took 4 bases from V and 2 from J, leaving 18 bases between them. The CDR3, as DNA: TGTGCCAGCAGCCCTTGGGCGGGGGCCGGACAAGAGACCCAGTACTTC. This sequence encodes CASSPWAGAGQETQYF.

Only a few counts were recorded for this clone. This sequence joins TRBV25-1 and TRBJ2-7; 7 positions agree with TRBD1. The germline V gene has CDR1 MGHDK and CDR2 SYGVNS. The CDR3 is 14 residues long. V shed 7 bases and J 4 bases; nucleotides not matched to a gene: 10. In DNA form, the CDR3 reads TGTGCCAGCACCCCTGGGGACAGACCTTACGAGCAGTACTTC. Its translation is CASTPGDRPYEQYF.

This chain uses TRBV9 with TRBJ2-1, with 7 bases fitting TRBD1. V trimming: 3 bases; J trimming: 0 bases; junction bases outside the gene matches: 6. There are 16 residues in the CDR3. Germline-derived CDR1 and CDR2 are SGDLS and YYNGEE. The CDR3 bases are TGTGCCAGCAGCGCCGTGGGACAGAGCTCCTACAATGAGCAGTTCTTC. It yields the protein CASSAVGQSSYNEQFF.

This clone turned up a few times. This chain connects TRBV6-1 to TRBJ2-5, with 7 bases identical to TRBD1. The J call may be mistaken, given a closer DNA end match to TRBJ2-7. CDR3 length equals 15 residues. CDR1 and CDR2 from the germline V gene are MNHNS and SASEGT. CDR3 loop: CASRPQGEYYYEQYF. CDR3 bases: TGTGCCAGCAGACCCCAGGGGGAATACTACTACGAGCAGTACTTC.

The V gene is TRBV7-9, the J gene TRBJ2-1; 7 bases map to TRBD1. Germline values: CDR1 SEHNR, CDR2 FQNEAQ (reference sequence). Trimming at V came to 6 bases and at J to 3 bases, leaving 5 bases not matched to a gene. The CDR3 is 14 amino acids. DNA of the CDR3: TGTGCCAGCAGACCTGGACAGGACTACAATGAGCAGTTCTTC. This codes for CASRPGQDYNEQFF.

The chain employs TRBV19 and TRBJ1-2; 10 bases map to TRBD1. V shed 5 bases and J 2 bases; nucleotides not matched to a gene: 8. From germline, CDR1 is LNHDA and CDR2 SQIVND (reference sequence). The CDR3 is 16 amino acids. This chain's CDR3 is CASSPLGDRGNYGYTF. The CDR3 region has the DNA TGTGCCAGTAGTCCCTTGGGGGACAGGGGCAACTATGGCTACACCTTC.

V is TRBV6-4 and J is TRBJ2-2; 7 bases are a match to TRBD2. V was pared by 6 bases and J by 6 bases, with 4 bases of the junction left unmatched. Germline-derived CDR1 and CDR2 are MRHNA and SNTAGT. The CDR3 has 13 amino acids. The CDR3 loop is CASRAGEAGELFF. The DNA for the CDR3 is TGTGCCAGCAGGGCGGGAGAAGCCGGGGAGCTGTTTTTT.

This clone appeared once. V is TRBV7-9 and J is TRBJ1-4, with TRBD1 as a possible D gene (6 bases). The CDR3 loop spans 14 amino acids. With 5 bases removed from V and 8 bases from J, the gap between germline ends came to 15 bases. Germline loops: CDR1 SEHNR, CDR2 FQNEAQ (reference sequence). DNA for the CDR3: TGTGCCAGCAGCCACAGGGACGGCCGGGAAAAACTGTTTTTT. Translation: CASSHRDGREKLFF.

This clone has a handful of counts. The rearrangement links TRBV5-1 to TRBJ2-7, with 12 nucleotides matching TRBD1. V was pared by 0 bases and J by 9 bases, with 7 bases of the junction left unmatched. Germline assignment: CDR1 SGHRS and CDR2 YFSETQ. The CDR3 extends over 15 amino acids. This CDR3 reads CASSLDRDRGRGQYF. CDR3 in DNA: TGCGCCAGCAGCTTGGACCGGGACAGGGGGCGGGGGCAGTACTTC.

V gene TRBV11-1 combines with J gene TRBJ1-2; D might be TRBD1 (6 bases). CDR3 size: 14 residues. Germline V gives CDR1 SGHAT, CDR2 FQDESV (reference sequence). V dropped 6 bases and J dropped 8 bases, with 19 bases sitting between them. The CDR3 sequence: CASRNHRVGDGYTF. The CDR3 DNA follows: TGTGCCAGCAGGAACCACAGGGTTGGTGACGGCTACACCTTC.

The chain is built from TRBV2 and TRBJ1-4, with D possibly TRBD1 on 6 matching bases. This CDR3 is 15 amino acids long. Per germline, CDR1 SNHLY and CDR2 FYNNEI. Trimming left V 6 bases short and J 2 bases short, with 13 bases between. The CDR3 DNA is TGTGCCAGCAGGCCCACAGGGTTGACTAATGAAAAACTGTTTTTT. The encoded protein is CASRPTGLTNEKLFF.

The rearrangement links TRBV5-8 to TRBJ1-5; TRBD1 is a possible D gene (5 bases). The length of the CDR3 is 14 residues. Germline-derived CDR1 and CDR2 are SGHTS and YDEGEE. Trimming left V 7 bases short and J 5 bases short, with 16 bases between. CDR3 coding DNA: TGTGCCAGCGGGCGGGGGGAGTTGCATCAGCCCCAGCATTTT. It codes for CASGRGELHQPQHF. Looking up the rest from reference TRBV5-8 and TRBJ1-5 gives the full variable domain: EAGVTQSPTHLIKTRGQQATLRCSPISGHTSVYWYQQALGLGLQFLLWYDEGEERNRGNFPPRFSGRQFPNYSSELNVNALELEDSALYLCASGRGELHQPQHFGDGTRLSIL.

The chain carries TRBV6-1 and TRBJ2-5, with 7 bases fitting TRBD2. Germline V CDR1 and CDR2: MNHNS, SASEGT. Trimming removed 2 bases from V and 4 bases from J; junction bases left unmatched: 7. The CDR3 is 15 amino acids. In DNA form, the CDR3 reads TGTGCCAGCAGTGAACCCCAAGCGGGGAGAGAGACCCAGTACTTC. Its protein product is CASSEPQAGRETQYF.

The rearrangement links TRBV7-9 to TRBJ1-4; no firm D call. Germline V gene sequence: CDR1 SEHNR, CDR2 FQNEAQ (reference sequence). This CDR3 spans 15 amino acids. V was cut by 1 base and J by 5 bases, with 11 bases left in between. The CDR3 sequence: CASSLVLGGNEKLFF. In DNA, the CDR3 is TGTGCCAGCAGCTTAGTATTAGGCGGGAATGAAAAACTGTTTTTT.

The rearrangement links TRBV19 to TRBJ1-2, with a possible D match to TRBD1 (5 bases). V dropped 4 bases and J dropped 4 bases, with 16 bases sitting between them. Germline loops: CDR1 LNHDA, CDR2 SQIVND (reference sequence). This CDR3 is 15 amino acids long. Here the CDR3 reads CASSTGPPTPYGYTF. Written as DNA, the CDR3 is TGTGCCAGTAGTACAGGGCCTCCAACGCCCTATGGCTACACCTTC. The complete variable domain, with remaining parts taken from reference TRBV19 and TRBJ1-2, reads DGGITQSPKYLFRKEGQNVTLSCEQNLNHDAMYWYRQDPGQGLRLIYYSQIVNDFQKGDIAEGYSVSREKKESFPLTVTSAQKNPTAFYLCASSTGPPTPYGYTFGSGTRLTVV.